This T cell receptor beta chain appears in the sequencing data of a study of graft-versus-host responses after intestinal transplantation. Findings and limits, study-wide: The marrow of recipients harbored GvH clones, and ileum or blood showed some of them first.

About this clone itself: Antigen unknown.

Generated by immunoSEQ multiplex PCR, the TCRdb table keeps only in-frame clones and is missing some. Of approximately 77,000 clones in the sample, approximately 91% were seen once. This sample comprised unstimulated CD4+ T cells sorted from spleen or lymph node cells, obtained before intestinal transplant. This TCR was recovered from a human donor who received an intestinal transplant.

CDR3: CASSRGGGANVLTF. In DNA form, the CDR3 reads TGCGCCAGCAGCAGGGGCGGTGGGGCCAACGTCCTGACTTTC. The rearrangement joins TRBV5-1 to TRBJ2-6, with a tentative D call TRBD1 (5 bases). This CDR3 has 14 amino acids. Trimming pared 4 bases from V and 3 bases from J, leaving 8 bases between. CDR1 and CDR2 from the germline V gene are SGHRS and YFSETQ. The full variable domain, with the rest looked up from reference TRBV5-1 and TRBJ2-6, is KAGVTQTPRYLIKTRGQQVTLSCSPISGHRSVSWYQQTPGQGLQFLFEYFSETQRNKGNFPGRFSGRQFSNSRSEMNVSTLELGDSALYLCASSRGGGANVLTFGAGSRLTVL.